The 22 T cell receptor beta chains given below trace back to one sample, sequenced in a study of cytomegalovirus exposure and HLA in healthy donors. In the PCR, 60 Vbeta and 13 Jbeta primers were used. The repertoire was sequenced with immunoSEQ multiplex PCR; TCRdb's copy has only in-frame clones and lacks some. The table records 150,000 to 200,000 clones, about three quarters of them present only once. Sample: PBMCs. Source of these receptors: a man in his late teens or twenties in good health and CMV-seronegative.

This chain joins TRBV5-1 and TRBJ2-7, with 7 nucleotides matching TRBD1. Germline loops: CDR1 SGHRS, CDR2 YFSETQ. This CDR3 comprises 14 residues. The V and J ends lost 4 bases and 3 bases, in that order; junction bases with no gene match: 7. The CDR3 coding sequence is TGCGCCAGCAGCCGGGACAGTTGGAACTACGAGCAGTACTTC. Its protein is CASSRDSWNYEQYF.

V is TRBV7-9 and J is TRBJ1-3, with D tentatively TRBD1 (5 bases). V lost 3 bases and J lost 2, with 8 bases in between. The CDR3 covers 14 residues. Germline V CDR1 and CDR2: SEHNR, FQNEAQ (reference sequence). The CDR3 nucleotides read TGTGCCAGCAGCTTGGCAGGGACTGGAAACACCATATATTTT. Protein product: CASSLAGTGNTIYF.

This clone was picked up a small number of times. CDR3 sequence (DNA): TGTGCCAGCAGCTTGGCCCCCAATCAGCCCCAGCATTTT. Its protein is CASSLAPNQPQHF. The rearrangement joins TRBV7-3 to TRBJ1-5; D unclear. CDR1 and CDR2 (germline): SGHTA, FQGTGA. V shed 3 bases and J shed 3 bases, with 6 bases lying between them. The CDR3 is made up of 13 amino acids. Full variable domain (missing parts from reference TRBV7-3 and TRBJ1-5): GAGVSQTPSNKVTEKGKYVELRCDPISGHTALYWYRQSLGQGPEFLIYFQGTGAADDSGLPNDRFFAVRPEGSVSTLKIQRTERGDSAVYLCASSLAPNQPQHFGDGTRLSIL.

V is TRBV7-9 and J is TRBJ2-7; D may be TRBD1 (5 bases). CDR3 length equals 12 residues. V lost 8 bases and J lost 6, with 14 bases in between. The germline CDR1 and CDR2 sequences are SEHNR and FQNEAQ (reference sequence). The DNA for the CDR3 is TGTGCCAGCCGAATGACAGCTGGCGAGCAGTACTTC. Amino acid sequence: CASRMTAGEQYF.

The DNA of the CDR3 is TGTGCCAGCAGCTTGGAACAGGGGAACACTGAAGCTTTCTTT. It translates to CASSLEQGNTEAFF. The V gene is TRBV5-5, the J gene TRBJ1-1; TRBD1 might be the D (6 bases). The ends were cut back, 0 bases at V and 1 base at J, with 7 bases in the middle. This CDR3 spans 14 amino acids. Germline CDR1 SGHKS, CDR2 YYEKEE (reference sequence).

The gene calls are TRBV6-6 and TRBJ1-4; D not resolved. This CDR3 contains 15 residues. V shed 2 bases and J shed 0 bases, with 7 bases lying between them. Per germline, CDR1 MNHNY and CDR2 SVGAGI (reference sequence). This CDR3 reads CASSYMSSTNEKLFF. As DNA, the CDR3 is TGTGCCAGCAGTTACATGAGCTCAACTAATGAAAAACTGTTTTTT.

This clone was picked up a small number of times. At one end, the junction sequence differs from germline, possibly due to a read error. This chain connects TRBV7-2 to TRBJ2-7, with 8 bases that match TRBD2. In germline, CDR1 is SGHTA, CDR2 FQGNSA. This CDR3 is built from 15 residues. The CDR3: CASSEGRGGPYEQYF. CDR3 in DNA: TGTGCCAGCAGCGAGGGACGGGGGGGCCCCTACGAGCAGTACTTT.

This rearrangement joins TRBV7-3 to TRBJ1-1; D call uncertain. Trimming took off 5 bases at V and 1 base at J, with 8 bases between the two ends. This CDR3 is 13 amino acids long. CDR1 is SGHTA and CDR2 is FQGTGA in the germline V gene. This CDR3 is CASSISENTEAFF. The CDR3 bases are TGTGCCAGCAGCATATCAGAGAACACTGAAGCTTTCTTT.

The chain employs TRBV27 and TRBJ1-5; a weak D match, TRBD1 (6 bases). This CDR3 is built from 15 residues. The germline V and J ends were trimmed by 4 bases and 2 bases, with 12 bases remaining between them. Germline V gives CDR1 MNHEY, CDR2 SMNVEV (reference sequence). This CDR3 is CASSSQGRGNQPQHF. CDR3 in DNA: TGTGCCAGCAGTTCCCAGGGGCGTGGCAATCAGCCCCAGCATTTT.

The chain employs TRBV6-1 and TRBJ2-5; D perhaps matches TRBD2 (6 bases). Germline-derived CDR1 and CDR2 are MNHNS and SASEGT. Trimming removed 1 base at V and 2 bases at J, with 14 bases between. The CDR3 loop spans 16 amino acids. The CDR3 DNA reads TGTGCCAGCAGTGAAGTATGGGGCGGGGTACAAGAGACCCAGTACTTC. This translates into CASSEVWGGVQETQYF.

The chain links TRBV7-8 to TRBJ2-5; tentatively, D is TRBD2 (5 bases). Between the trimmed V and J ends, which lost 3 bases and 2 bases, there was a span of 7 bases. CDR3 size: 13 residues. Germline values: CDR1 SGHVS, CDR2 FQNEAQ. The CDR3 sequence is CASSFGLQETQYF. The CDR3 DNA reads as TGTGCCAGCAGCTTTGGACTGCAAGAGACCCAGTACTTC.

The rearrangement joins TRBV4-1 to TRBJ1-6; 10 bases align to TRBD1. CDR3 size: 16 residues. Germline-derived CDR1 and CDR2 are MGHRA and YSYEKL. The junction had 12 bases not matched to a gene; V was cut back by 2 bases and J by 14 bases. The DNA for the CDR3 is TGCGCCAGCAGCCAAACTCCCGGGACAGGGGTGGAGACCCTCCACTTT. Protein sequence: CASSQTPGTGVETLHF.

The CDR3 nucleotides read TGTGCCAGCAGCGTACACGGGACTCGAGGGACCGGGGAGCTGTTTTTT. Its translation: CASSVHGTRGTGELFF. The rearrangement joins TRBV7-2 to TRBJ2-2; D may be TRBD2 (6 bases). CDR1 and CDR2 from the germline V gene are SGHTA and FQGNSA. The germline V and J ends were trimmed by 5 bases and 5 bases, with 18 bases remaining between them. This CDR3 region has 16 residues. Full variable domain (outside the CDR3, taken from reference TRBV7-2 and TRBJ2-2): GAGVSQSPSNKVTEKGKDVELRCDPISGHTALYWYRQSLGQGLEFLIYFQGNSAPDKSGLPSDRFSAERTGGSVSTLTIQRTQQEDSAVYLCASSVHGTRGTGELFFGEGSRLTVL.

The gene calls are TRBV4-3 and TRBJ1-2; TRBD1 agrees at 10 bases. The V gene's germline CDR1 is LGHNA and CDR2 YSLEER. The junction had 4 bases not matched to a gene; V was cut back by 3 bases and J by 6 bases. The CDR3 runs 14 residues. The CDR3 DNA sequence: TGCGCCAGCAGCCACAGGACAGGGGGTGATGGCTACACCTTC. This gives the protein CASSHRTGGDGYTF.

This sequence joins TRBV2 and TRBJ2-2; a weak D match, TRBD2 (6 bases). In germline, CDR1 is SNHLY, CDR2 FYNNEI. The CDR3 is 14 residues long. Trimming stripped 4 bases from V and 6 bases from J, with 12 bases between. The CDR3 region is CASSARRAAGELFF. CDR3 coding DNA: TGTGCCAGCAGTGCTCGGAGGGCGGCCGGGGAGCTGTTTTTT.

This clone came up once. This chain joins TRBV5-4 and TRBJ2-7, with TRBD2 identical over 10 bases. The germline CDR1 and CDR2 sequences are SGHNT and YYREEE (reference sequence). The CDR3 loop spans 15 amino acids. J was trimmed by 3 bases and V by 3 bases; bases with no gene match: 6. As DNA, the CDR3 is TGTGCCAGCAGCTGGCTGCCTAGCGGGAGCTACGAGCAGTACTTC. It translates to CASSWLPSGSYEQYF.

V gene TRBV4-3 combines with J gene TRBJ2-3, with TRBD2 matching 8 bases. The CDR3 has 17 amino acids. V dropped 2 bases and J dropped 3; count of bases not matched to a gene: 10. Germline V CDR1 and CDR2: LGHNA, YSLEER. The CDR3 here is CASSQRPGTSTTDTQYF. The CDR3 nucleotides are TGCGCCAGCAGCCAACGGCCCGGGACTAGTACGACAGATACGCAGTATTTT.

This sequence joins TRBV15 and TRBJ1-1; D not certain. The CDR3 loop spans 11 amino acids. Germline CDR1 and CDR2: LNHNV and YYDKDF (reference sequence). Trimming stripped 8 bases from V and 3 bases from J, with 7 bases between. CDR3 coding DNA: TGTGCCACCCGCGGTTACACTGAAGCTTTCTTT. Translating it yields CATRGYTEAFF.

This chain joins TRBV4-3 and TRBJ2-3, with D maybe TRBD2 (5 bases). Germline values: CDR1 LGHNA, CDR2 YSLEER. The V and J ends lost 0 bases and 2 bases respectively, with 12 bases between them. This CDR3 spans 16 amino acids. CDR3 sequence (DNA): TGCGCCAGCAGCCAAGATGCCCCGGGATCCACAGATACGCAGTATTTT. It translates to CASSQDAPGSTDTQYF.

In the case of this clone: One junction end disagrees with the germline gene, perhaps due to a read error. The CDR3 region has the DNA TGTGCCAGCAGCTTAGATGCCCAACGGACAGGTATCTATGGCTGCACCTTC. Its protein product is CASSLDAQRTGIYGCTF. J is TRBJ1-2 and V is TRBV7-8; 7 bases agree with TRBD1. Germline CDR1 and CDR2: SGHVS and FQNEAQ. The CDR3 runs 17 residues.

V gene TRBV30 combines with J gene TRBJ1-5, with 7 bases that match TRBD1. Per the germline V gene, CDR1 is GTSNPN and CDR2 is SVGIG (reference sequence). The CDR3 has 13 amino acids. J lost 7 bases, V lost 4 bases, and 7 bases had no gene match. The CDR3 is CAWNRDSEQPQHF. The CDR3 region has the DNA TGTGCCTGGAACCGGGACAGTGAACAGCCCCAGCATTTT.

This CDR3 is CASSLGGGAGETQYF. DNA of the CDR3: TGTGCCAGCAGCTTAGGAGGGGGGGCAGGGGAGACCCAGTACTTC. This chain joins TRBV11-2 and TRBJ2-5; tentatively, D is TRBD2 (7 bases). The CDR3 loop spans 15 amino acids. Germline CDR1 is SGHAT and CDR2 is FQNNGV. The V end was cut by 1 base, the J end by 5 bases, with 14 bases between.